This T cell receptor (beta chain) was sequenced for a study of cytomegalovirus exposure and HLA in healthy donors. Study-level background: An earlier analysis identified 117 million unique TCR beta sequences in about 190 million T cells. An early release of data contained about 85 million unique TCRs, which came from HLA-typed donors.

The PCR had 60 Vbeta and 13 Jbeta primers. The protocol was immunoSEQ multiplex PCR, while the TCRdb copy is restricted to in-frame clones and leaves out a portion. The sample contains roughly 130,000 clones, about 76% of which appear only once. The CDR3 totals 15 residues. The germline V gene encodes CDR1 SGHRS and CDR2 YFSETQ. V shed 4 bases, J shed 2 bases, and the junction held 6 bases outside the gene matches. Notes on the study in general: As a later analysis showed, several of the most significant clusters appeared to be linked to common viral pathogens. With high specificity and sensitivity, the classifier reportedly diagnosed cytomegalovirus status.

About this clone itself: Antigen unknown.

Sequencing was done on a sample of PBMCs. This sequence was found in a young man in good health and CMV-seronegative. This sequence joins TRBV5-1 and TRBJ2-5, with 9 nucleotides matching TRBD1. CDR3 sequence (DNA): TGCGCCAGCAGCGCCACAGGGGGCGGACAAGAGACCCAGTACTTC. It specifies CASSATGGGQETQYF. Looking up the rest from reference TRBV5-1 and TRBJ2-5 gives the full variable domain: KAGVTQTPRYLIKTRGQQVTLSCSPISGHRSVSWYQQTPGQGLQFLFEYFSETQRNKGNFPGRFSGRQFSNSRSEMNVSTLELGDSALYLCASSATGGGQETQYFGPGTRLLVL.